The entry below describes one TCR beta chain. Only one count was recorded for this clone. The clone's antigen remains unknown. Base-call qualities are not available, and no considerably larger clone is one nucleotide away. The donors were healthy, HIV-negative adults with no recently reported acute infections or vaccinations. Every donor was a Caucasian adult living in Nashville, Tennessee, USA. CD4+ T cells were enriched through magnetic negative selection, after which naive cells were positively selected on CD45RA and the remaining negative fraction served as the memory subset. Blood was collected by leukapheresis, and PBMCs were isolated by Ficoll-Histopaque density gradient centrifugation and then cryopreserved in liquid nitrogen vapor phase. Purity and quantity of every magnetically sorted T cell population were checked by analytical flow cytometry. Each sorted fraction had its genomic DNA isolated and then quantified by UV absorbance on a Nanodrop 2000c.

Using the deep immunoSEQ assay, TCR CDR3 regions were amplified from genomic DNA by multiplex PCR. For each cell subset, the extracted genomic DNA was distributed evenly across all wells of several immunoSEQ 96-well plates, and each plate served as one replicate. For sorted subsets, approximately 210 ng of genomic DNA, equivalent to 25,000 to 35,000 T cell genomes, went into each replicate PCR. Purified libraries were measured with a Qubit 3.0 fluorometer, size-checked on a Bioanalyzer 2100, and measured again with the KAPA Library Quantification kit. Every immunoSEQ 96-well plate was sequenced on a dedicated single-read 150-cycle Illumina NextSeq 550 flow cell. Per the original workflow: The immunoSEQ output contained only junctional sequences without quality scores, so filtering could not match that applied to full-length reads. To assign V/J genes and CDR3, sequences were annotated using PyIR, a Python wrapper for IgBLAST v1.9, with IMGT germline references. Reads were removed for weak V/J assignments (E-value above 1e-6), missing CDR3, stop codons, out-of-frame junctions, or ambiguous translated residues. V3J clonotypes were defined as sequences sharing the same inferred V gene, J gene, and CDR3 amino acid sequence. Percentage overlap between repertoires was calculated by dividing the number of shared unique clonotypes by the size of the smaller repertoire. RTK rarefaction, the Chao1 estimator, and Recon v2.1 estimates of unobserved clonotypes were used to assess repertoire richness. OLGA was used to compute generation probabilities for all TCRbeta clonotypes that the gDNA method yielded from four donors. TCRdb provides this immuneACCESS table in a form limited to in-frame rearrangements. Some clones are lacking; in checked studies, under half of them reflect an unresolved V gene, and why the rest are absent is not known. V and J calls and clone size are those listed in that table; D and trimming were worked out from the DNA. The sample table shows approximately 2.3 million clones, and 80% to 95% are seen once. The ten largest clones represent 0.39% of the sample.

This sample is drawn from a study of shared clonotypes between healthy human individuals (dated by TCRdb to 2019 to 2021). General notes on the study: The cohort included three men and a couple of women between 18 and 49 years of age. Per donor, three plates each were used for CD4 naive and CD4 memory, two for CD8 naive, and one for CD8 memory. Libraries were prepared and TCR repertoires were sequenced by different laboratories using diverse techniques, in order to increase sequencing depth and limit assay-specific biases. The study deeply sequenced blood TCR repertoires of about 5 healthy adults to estimate repertoire size and the extent of clonotype sharing between individuals. Each donor's leukapheresis produced roughly between roughly 0.85 and 10 billion PBMCs.

The junction carries 13 bases between V and J, which are trimmed by 4 bases and 4 bases respectively. CDR1 is given as ENHRY and CDR2 as SYGVKD, both from the germline V gene. The CDR3 holds 14 amino acids from the cysteine to the phenylalanine. The sequence is cut down to CDR3 DNA, 42 bases in frame from base 1. Points the paper makes about the study in general: Naive subsets generally had larger estimated clonotype richness than memory subsets. Clonotypes shared by all four sorted-subset donors showed higher generation probabilities than non-shared clonotypes. Because the study included a small number of donors, the genetic and exposure-history diversity represented was limited. Only blood was sampled, and tissue TCR repertoires likely differ from those in blood. Pairwise subsampling indicated that sequencing depth was expected to affect the degree of clonotype sharing among donors. Across a handful of donors, approximately 5% of naive CD4, roughly 3.5% of naive CD8, 2% to 2.5% of memory CD4, and roughly 0.41% of memory CD8 clonotypes were shared. Rarefaction of sorted-subset datasets indicated incomplete sequencing despite the large sequencing depth.

Source material: naive CD4+ T cells from PBMCs. The cell subset or site label for this specimen denotes: CD45RA+ positively selected. The rearranged segments are TRBV10-3 and TRBJ1-2; the D gene cannot be resolved reliably. This receptor was identified in a man younger than 35 in good health. Some clones in this sample may be carry-over from other donors' samples. The nucleotide sequence reads as follows: TGTGCCATCAGTGGGGAGGGTTCGGGCTATGGCTACACCTTC. It specifies CAISGEGSGYGYTF.